A single sample is the source of the 16 T cell receptor beta chains below, sequenced in a study of beta chain features in type 1 diabetes. Notes on the study in general: In all four CD4+ subsets, TCRB CDR3 length was significantly, moderately reduced in type 1 diabetes.

The sequenced template was cDNA made from the entire isolated RNA. The protocol was immunoSEQ multiplex PCR, while the TCRdb copy is restricted to in-frame clones and leaves out a portion. The table shows 300,000 to 400,000 clones, with over 8.5% occurring only once. These receptors are not linked to any known antigen. Sequencing was carried out using central memory CD4+ T cells from blood. Receptors originate from a man aged 25 to 40 with type 1 diabetes.

This clone was observed a handful of times. The chain's CDR3 is CASSRSGAGDVGEQYF. The DNA for the CDR3 is TGTGCCAGCAGTCGTTCGGGAGCGGGCGACGTCGGCGAGCAGTACTTC. The chain is built from TRBV6-6 and TRBJ2-7, with a possible D match to TRBD2 (6 bases). This CDR3 has 16 residues. In germline, CDR1 is MNHNY, CDR2 SVGAGI (reference sequence). V gave up 5 bases and J gave up 6 bases, with 23 bases separating them.

This sequence joins TRBV23-1 and TRBJ2-4; TRBD1 aligns across 8 bases. TRBV23-1 qualifies as an ORF whose function is uncertain. This CDR3 has 15 residues. Germline trimming cut 6 bases from V and 8 bases from J; bases unmatched to any gene: 12. For the CDR3, the DNA is TGCGCCAGCAGCCAAGGCCCGGACAGGGACGACATTCAGTACTTC. Its translation is CASSQGPDRDDIQYF.

This clone has only a few counts. The gene calls are TRBV7-9 and TRBJ2-2; 7 bases align to TRBD1. J gave up 5 bases and V 1 base, and 4 bases lay outside the gene matches. The CDR3 loop spans 15 amino acids. Germline V gene lookup returns CDR1 SEHNR and CDR2 FQNEAQ (reference sequence). The CDR3: CASSLGRGRTGELFF. The CDR3 coding sequence is TGTGCCAGCAGCTTAGGAAGGGGGCGAACCGGGGAGCTGTTTTTT.

This clone was observed a handful of times. At one boundary the junction diverges from the germline segment, which might be a read error. CDR3 sequence (DNA): TGTGCCAGCACTGAAGAGGGGGGTTGGGGCAATCAGCCCCAGCATTTT. This encodes CASTEEGGWGNQPQHF. The V gene is TRBV2, the J gene TRBJ1-5, with a tentative D call TRBD1 (6 bases). Germline-derived CDR1 and CDR2 are SNHLY and FYNNEI. This CDR3 region has 16 residues.

V gene TRBV5-5 combines with J gene TRBJ2-3; D may be TRBD1 or TRBD2 (5 bases each). V was cut by 7 bases and J by 4 bases, with 19 bases left in between. Germline loops: CDR1 SGHKS, CDR2 YYEKEE (reference sequence). This CDR3 spans 15 amino acids. CDR3: CASASRDGVSDTQYF. The DNA of the CDR3 is TGTGCCAGCGCAAGCCGGGACGGAGTATCAGATACGCAGTATTTT.

This clone was counted between two and nine times. This chain joins TRBV5-1 and TRBJ1-1; no definite D call. The germline gives CDR1 SGHRS, CDR2 YFSETQ. CDR3 length: 15 amino acids. Trimming left V 0 bases short and J 1 base short, with 10 bases between. CDR3 bases: TGCGCCAGCAGCTTGGGGTTGTCGGGGAACACTGAAGCTTTCTTT. Its protein product is CASSLGLSGNTEAFF.

The table lists this clone with a few counts. The J gene is TRBJ2-1, the V gene TRBV4-3; D is unresolved. The germline V gene has CDR1 LGHNA and CDR2 YSLEER. The V end lost 0 bases, the J end lost 6 bases, and 6 bases lay between the germline ends. There are 13 residues in the CDR3. The CDR3 coding sequence is TGCGCCAGCAGCCAAGAGACTGCCAATGAGCAGTTCTTC. It encodes CASSQETANEQFF.

A few counts support this clone. The chain is built from TRBV6-5 and TRBJ1-1, with TRBD1 matching 7 bases. The V gene's germline CDR1 is MNHEY and CDR2 SVGAGI. This CDR3 comprises 16 residues. After removal of 2 bases from V and 0 bases from J, the junction contained 6 bases not matched to a gene. The CDR3: CASSYTSRGLNTEAFF. The CDR3 nucleotides read TGTGCCAGCAGTTACACCTCAAGGGGGCTGAACACTGAAGCTTTCTTT.

This clone was detected only a few times. The chain links TRBV7-2 to TRBJ2-5, with 7 bases that match TRBD2. Germline lookup yields CDR1 SGHTA and CDR2 FQGNSA. The V segment lost 7 bases and the J segment 5 bases; nucleotides outside the gene matches: 16. The CDR3 has 16 residues. The chain's CDR3 is CASTPRGASGGETQYF. In nucleotides, the CDR3 is TGTGCCAGCACCCCAAGAGGGGCTAGCGGAGGGGAGACCCAGTACTTC.

The chain has TRBV7-9 and TRBJ2-7; no reliable D call. With 2 bases removed from V and 7 bases from J, the gap between germline ends came to 9 bases. The CDR3 loop spans 12 amino acids. CDR1 is SEHNR, CDR2 FQNEAQ, per germline (reference sequence). CDR3 DNA sequence: TGTGCCAGCAGCTTACTGAGTGGGGAGCAGTACTTC. It yields the protein CASSLLSGEQYF.

This clone was seen only a few times. V usage is TRBV7-2 and J usage is TRBJ1-1; no firm D call. Trimming left V 5 bases short and J 1 base short, with 11 bases between. The germline gives CDR1 SGHTA, CDR2 FQGNSA. The CDR3 is made up of 14 amino acids. The CDR3 DNA sequence: TGTGCCAGCAGCGGTCACACAGAGAACACTGAAGCTTTCTTT. It yields the protein CASSGHTENTEAFF.

This clone was counted ten times or more. The rearrangement joins TRBV28 to TRBJ2-7; the D is unclear. The CDR3 loop spans 15 amino acids. The germline V gene has CDR1 MDHEN and CDR2 SYDVKM. V lost 2 bases, J lost 3 bases, and 14 bases lay in between. The CDR3 DNA sequence: TGTGCCAGCAGTTTAATGGCCAGGAGACACTACGAGCAGTACTTC. Translating gives CASSLMARRHYEQYF.

This clone was seen many times. This chain uses TRBV6-6 with TRBJ2-1, with a weak D call TRBD2 (7 bases). The CDR3 is 15 amino acids. Deletions cut 0 bases from V and 10 bases from J, with 16 bases between. Germline V lookup: CDR1 MNHNY, CDR2 SVGAGI (reference sequence). In DNA, the CDR3 is TGTGCCAGCAGTTACTCGGACAGTACGGGACTAGAGCAGTTCTTC. This encodes CASSYSDSTGLEQFF.

V gene TRBV11-3 combines with J gene TRBJ1-1; 8 bases are shared with TRBD1. Looked up from germline, CDR1 is SGHNT and CDR2 is YENEEA. The CDR3 spans 14 residues. J gave up 6 bases and V 5 bases, and 8 bases lay outside the gene matches. The CDR3 reads CASSPTATGAEAFF. CDR3 coding DNA: TGTGCCAGCAGCCCTACCGCGACAGGGGCTGAAGCTTTCTTT.

This clone was observed a few times. The rearrangement links TRBV5-4 to TRBJ1-1; D call uncertain. Germline V gives CDR1 SGHNT, CDR2 YYREEE (reference sequence). V lost 4 bases and J 0 bases, leaving 1 base between the germline ends. The CDR3 totals 11 residues. The CDR3 is CASSMNTEAFF. The CDR3 DNA is TGTGCCAGCAGCATGAACACTGAAGCTTTCTTT.

This clone was seen a handful of times. As DNA, the CDR3 is TGCGCCAGCAGCTTTCCCTATGGGCAGGGGGCGAACACCGGGGAGCTGTTTTTT. The encoded protein is CASSFPYGQGANTGELFF. The rearrangement links TRBV5-1 to TRBJ2-2; 7 bases align to TRBD1. This CDR3 is built from 18 residues. The V segment lost 2 bases and the J segment 0 bases; nucleotides outside the gene matches: 10. The V gene's germline CDR1 is SGHRS and CDR2 YFSETQ. The full variable domain, in which reference TRBV5-1 and TRBJ2-2 provide the parts outside the CDR3, is KAGVTQTPRYLIKTRGQQVTLSCSPISGHRSVSWYQQTPGQGLQFLFEYFSETQRNKGNFPGRFSGRQFSNSRSEMNVSTLELGDSALYLCASSFPYGQGANTGELFFGEGSRLTVL.